One sample yielded the 28 T cell receptor beta chains listed below, sequenced in a study of blood T cell repertoires in COVID-19. Clones were read by immunoSEQ multiplex PCR, and TCRdb kept only the in-frame ones, dropping some. The sample lists tens of thousands of clones, 82% occurring once. The specimen was peripheral blood. These receptors came from a human donor in a cohort sampled during active COVID-19.

The V and J genes are TRBV7-9 and TRBJ2-7, with D possibly matching TRBD1 (5 bases). Trimming took off 1 base at V and 3 bases at J, with 10 bases between the two ends. The CDR3 spans 14 residues. Germline V gene sequence: CDR1 SEHNR, CDR2 FQNEAQ (reference sequence). CDR3 nucleotides: TGTGCCAGCAGCTTAGGTACAGGCAACTACGAGCAGTACTTC. Translating it yields CASSLGTGNYEQYF.

The genes are TRBV7-8 and TRBJ2-7; no firm D call. Trimming shortened V by 5 bases and J by 0 bases, and 17 bases separated the two germline ends. The CDR3 is 16 amino acids. Germline loops: CDR1 SGHVS, CDR2 FQNEAQ. DNA of the CDR3: TGTGCCAGCAGCATCACCGGGTCCATGAACTCCTACGAGCAGTACTTC. Protein: CASSITGSMNSYEQYF.

The V call is TRBV11-1, the J call TRBJ1-2; tentative D call: TRBD1 (6 bases). This CDR3 has 14 residues. The ends were cut back, 5 bases at V and 1 base at J, with 11 bases in the middle. Germline V gene data show CDR1 as SGHAT and CDR2 as FQDESV (reference sequence). This chain's CDR3 is CASSPNRDNYGYTF. CDR3 nucleotide sequence: TGTGCCAGCAGCCCAAACAGGGATAACTATGGCTACACCTTC.

The rearrangement links TRBV4-1 to TRBJ1-2; D remains ambiguous. This CDR3 is built from 15 residues. Germline loops: CDR1 MGHRA, CDR2 YSYEKL. Trimming removed 0 bases at V and 0 bases at J, with 8 bases between. The CDR3 region is CASSQESVTNYGYTF. The CDR3 DNA reads as TGCGCCAGCAGCCAAGAATCCGTAACTAACTATGGCTACACCTTC.

J is TRBJ2-7 and V is TRBV21-1; the table calls TRBD1, which could not be checked here. TRBV21-1 is deemed a pseudogene. CDR3 length equals 14 residues. The DNA of the CDR3 is TGTGCCAATCACAGGGGGATAGGGTCCTACGAGCAGTACTTC. Its protein is CANHRGIGSYEQYF.

Only one count was recorded for this clone. In DNA form, the CDR3 reads TGTGCCAGCAGCCGACTTCCCTTTAGCACTGAAGCTTTCTTT. It specifies CASSRLPFSTEAFF. The gene calls are TRBV5-6 and TRBJ1-1; D is unresolved. CDR1 SGHDT and CDR2 YYEEEE come from the germline V gene. V lost 4 bases and J lost 4, with 14 bases in between. This CDR3 comprises 14 residues.

V and J are TRBV6-6 and TRBJ2-7; 7 bases match TRBD1. Germline V gives CDR1 MNHNY, CDR2 SVGAGI (reference sequence). V lost 0 bases and J lost 2; bases outside the gene matches: 1. The length of the CDR3 is 14 residues. The CDR3 spells CASSYSTGPYEQYF. The CDR3 nucleotides read TGTGCCAGCAGTTACTCGACAGGGCCCTACGAGCAGTACTTC.

The V and J genes are TRBV11-3 and TRBJ2-1; 9 bases match TRBD1. The V segment lost 4 bases and the J segment 8 bases; nucleotides outside the gene matches: 9. The CDR3 loop spans 15 amino acids. Per germline, CDR1 SGHNT and CDR2 YENEEA. The CDR3 bases are TGTGCCAGCAGCTCCTCGACGGGACAGGGCGATGAGCAGTTCTTC. Translated: CASSSSTGQGDEQFF.

V is TRBV7-9 and J is TRBJ2-5, with 7 bases identical to TRBD1. J lost 4 bases, V lost 5 bases, and 10 bases had no gene match. Germline V CDR1 and CDR2: SEHNR, FQNEAQ (reference sequence). The CDR3 runs to 15 residues. The CDR3 is CASSRRDSSVETQYF. CDR3 nucleotide sequence: TGTGCCAGCAGCCGCAGGGACAGTTCGGTAGAGACCCAGTACTTC. Based on the CDR3 plus reference TRBV7-9 and TRBJ2-5, the full variable domain is DTGVSQNPRHKITKRGQNVTFRCDPISEHNRLYWYRQTLGQGPEFLTYFQNEAQLEKSRLLSDRFSAERPKGSFSTLEIQRTEQGDSAMYLCASSRRDSSVETQYFGPGTRLLVL.

Points on this clone: One end of the junction does not line up with germline, which may come from a read error. The CDR3 protein is CASSFGTNGKLFF. The CDR3 nucleotides read TGCGCCAGCAGCTTCGGGACAAATGGAAAACTGTTTTTT. V and J are TRBV5-1 and TRBJ1-4; the D gene is possibly TRBD1 (6 bases). This CDR3 region has 13 residues. Germline CDR1 reads SGHRS; CDR2 reads YFSETQ.

The rearrangement links TRBV28 to TRBJ1-2; D is undetermined. Per germline, CDR1 MDHEN and CDR2 SYDVKM. V lost 7 bases, J lost 4 bases, and 16 bases lay in between. This CDR3 contains 14 residues. DNA for the CDR3: TGTGCCAGCAAGAACCCTGGAGGAGCCTATGGCTACACCTTC. Amino acid sequence: CASKNPGGAYGYTF.

The chain couples TRBV19 to TRBJ1-5; 8 nucleotides line up with TRBD1. Per germline, CDR1 LNHDA and CDR2 SQIVND (reference sequence). CDR3 length equals 14 residues. V trimming: 7 bases; J trimming: 2 bases; junction bases outside the gene matches: 4. CDR3 in DNA: TGTGCCAGTACCTCGGACAGGGGCAATCAGCCCCAGCATTTT. Amino acids: CASTSDRGNQPQHF.

The chain is built from TRBV5-4 and TRBJ2-7; 7 nucleotides align to TRBD2. Germline assignment: CDR1 SGHNT and CDR2 YYREEE (reference sequence). This CDR3 spans 20 amino acids. The junction had 23 bases not matched to a gene; V was cut back by 0 bases and J by 5 bases. The CDR3 region has the DNA TGTGCCAGCAGCTTGGGTTTTGGTAGTACGGGGAGGGCTAGCACGGACGAGCAGTACTTC. Translating gives CASSLGFGSTGRASTDEQYF.

The V and J genes are TRBV9 and TRBJ2-7, with TRBD1 matching over 9 bases. The germline CDR1 and CDR2 sequences are SGDLS and YYNGEE. Trimming removed 3 bases from V and 3 bases from J; junction bases left unmatched: 10. The CDR3 is 16 amino acids. The CDR3 sequence: CASSGRGDRANYEQYF. DNA for the CDR3: TGTGCCAGCAGCGGCCGCGGGGACAGGGCGAACTACGAGCAGTACTTC.

The gene calls are TRBV28 and TRBJ1-2, with a weak D call TRBD1 (6 bases). The V end lost 5 bases, the J end lost 6 bases, and 16 bases lay between the germline ends. The CDR3 extends over 14 amino acids. Looked up from germline, CDR1 is MDHEN and CDR2 is SYDVKM. CDR3 amino acids: CASSPRRDTNGYTF. CDR3 DNA sequence: TGTGCCAGCAGTCCCCGAAGGGACACAAATGGCTACACCTTC.

The genes are TRBV4-1 and TRBJ2-5; 8 bases fit TRBD2. CDR1 and CDR2 (germline): MGHRA, YSYEKL. This CDR3 has 17 residues. Losses at the gene ends were 0 bases for V and 5 bases for J; bases not matched to a gene: 11. CDR3 residues: CASSQDSSAGVSETQYF. In DNA, the CDR3 is TGCGCCAGCAGCCAAGATTCGTCAGCGGGGGTATCGGAGACCCAGTACTTC.

This chain links TRBV28 with TRBJ1-4, with 8 bases that match TRBD1. The germline V gene encodes CDR1 MDHEN and CDR2 SYDVKM. This CDR3 is 15 amino acids long. Trimming took 6 bases from V and 2 from J; bases not matched to a gene: 5. CDR3 DNA: TGTGCCAGCAGAGATCGACAGGGGACTAATGAAAAACTGTTTTTT. It yields the protein CASRDRQGTNEKLFF.

This clone was recorded once. The chain couples TRBV6-2 or TRBV6-3 to TRBJ1-4, with no clear D. The CDR3 loop spans 14 amino acids. The V gene lost 0 bases and the J gene lost 8 bases, with 10 bases spanning the gap. Looked up from germline, CDR1 is MNHEY and CDR2 is SVGEGT. The CDR3 DNA reads as TGTGCCAGCAGTTACTCGGACCCGGGAGAAAAACTGTTTTTT. Translation: CASSYSDPGEKLFF.

The chain carries TRBV3-1 (or the pseudogene TRBV3-2) and TRBJ1-2, with 9 bases aligning to TRBD1. The V and J ends lost 4 bases and 0 bases, in that order; junction bases with no gene match: 9. Germline assignment: CDR1 LGHDT and CDR2 YNNKEL (reference sequence). The CDR3 loop spans 17 amino acids. CDR3 bases: TGTGCCAGCAGCCCTCGGACAGGGGCTGGGACTAACTATGGCTACACCTTC. Protein: CASSPRTGAGTNYGYTF.

The chain links TRBV11-2 to TRBJ2-1; 8 nucleotides agree with TRBD2. The CDR3 has 14 residues. CDR1 and CDR2 (germline): SGHAT, FQNNGV. Losses at the gene ends were 6 bases for V and 6 bases for J; bases not matched to a gene: 7. CDR3 nucleotides: TGTGCCAGCAGACGAGACAGCGGGGGCAATGAGCAGTTCTTC. This codes for CASRRDSGGNEQFF. The complete variable domain, with remaining parts taken from reference TRBV11-2 and TRBJ2-1, reads EAGVAQSPRYKIIEKRQSVAFWCNPISGHATLYWYQQILGQGPKLLIQFQNNGVVDDSQLPKDRFSAERLKGVDSTLKIQPAKLEDSAVYLCASRRDSGGNEQFFGPGTRLTVL.

The chain uses TRBV19 and TRBJ1-1; perhaps TRBD1 as D (5 bases). CDR3 length: 13 residues. With 10 bases removed from V and 1 base from J, the gap between germline ends came to 13 bases. CDR1 and CDR2 (germline): LNHDA, SQIVND (reference sequence). CDR3 amino acids: CATTWGRNTEAFF. The CDR3 DNA is TGTGCCACTACCTGGGGCAGGAACACTGAAGCTTTCTTT.

This clone was recorded only once. This chain joins TRBV9 and TRBJ1-2; TRBD1 matches at 11 bases. The CDR3 totals 15 residues. Unmatched junction bases numbered 4, after V lost 4 bases and J lost 2 bases. Germline values: CDR1 SGDLS, CDR2 YYNGEE. The CDR3 nucleotides read TGTGCCAGCAGCCCCCGGGACAGGGGGAACTATGGCTACACCTTC. This codes for CASSPRDRGNYGYTF.

This clone appeared once. The V and J genes are TRBV5-6 and TRBJ2-4, with D maybe TRBD1 (5 bases). The V end was cut by 4 bases, the J end by 2 bases, with 13 bases between. The CDR3 loop spans 15 amino acids. CDR1 is SGHDT, CDR2 YYEEEE, per germline. CDR3 sequence: CASSPAQGTKNIQYF. Here the CDR3 DNA reads TGTGCCAGCAGCCCTGCTCAGGGTACCAAAAACATTCAGTACTTC. Looking up the rest from reference TRBV5-6 and TRBJ2-4 gives the full variable domain: DAGVTQSPTHLIKTRGQQVTLRCSPKSGHDTVSWYQQALGQGPQFIFQYYEEEERQRGNFPDRFSGHQFPNYSSELNVNALLLGDSALYLCASSPAQGTKNIQYFGAGTRLSVL.

The chain is built from TRBV4-1 and TRBJ1-2; 7 positions agree with TRBD1. Looked up from germline, CDR1 is MGHRA and CDR2 is YSYEKL. After removal of 3 bases from V and 4 bases from J, the junction contained 11 bases not matched to a gene. CDR3 size: 16 residues. This chain's CDR3 is CASSQNRGRDSYGYTF. The CDR3 nucleotides read TGCGCCAGCAGCCAGAACAGGGGCCGCGACTCCTATGGCTACACCTTC.

The genes are TRBV19 and TRBJ1-1; D is ambiguous. V shed 1 base and J shed 1 base, with 10 bases lying between them. The CDR3 contains 15 residues. CDR1 LNHDA and CDR2 SQIVND come from the germline V gene (reference sequence). The CDR3 nucleotides are TGTGCCAGTAGTATAGTAGCGGGCGGGAACACTGAAGCTTTCTTT. It codes for CASSIVAGGNTEAFF.

This rearrangement joins TRBV10-3 to TRBJ2-7, with D maybe TRBD2 (7 bases). Germline CDR1 and CDR2: ENHRY and SYGVKD. This CDR3 contains 14 residues. With 4 bases removed from V and 3 bases from J, the gap between germline ends came to 13 bases. The CDR3: CAISVQGGGYEQYF. Written as DNA, the CDR3 is TGTGCCATCAGTGTCCAGGGAGGGGGCTACGAGCAGTACTTC.

The J gene is TRBJ1-1, the V gene TRBV7-8, with TRBD1 identical over 8 bases. Germline CDR1 is SGHVS and CDR2 is FQNEAQ. This CDR3 is built from 15 residues. Trimming removed 5 bases from V and 5 bases from J; junction bases left unmatched: 10. CDR3 sequence: CASSGQGARLTEAFF. The CDR3 DNA follows: TGTGCCAGCAGCGGGCAGGGGGCCCGTTTAACTGAAGCTTTCTTT.

The V and J genes are TRBV6-1 and TRBJ2-7; D is unclear. Trimming shortened V by 2 bases and J by 3 bases, and 5 bases separated the two germline ends. The CDR3 is 12 residues long. The germline V gene has CDR1 MNHNS and CDR2 SASEGT. The CDR3 region has the DNA TGTGCCAGCAGTGAATCTATCTACGAGCAGTACTTC. Amino acids: CASSESIYEQYF.